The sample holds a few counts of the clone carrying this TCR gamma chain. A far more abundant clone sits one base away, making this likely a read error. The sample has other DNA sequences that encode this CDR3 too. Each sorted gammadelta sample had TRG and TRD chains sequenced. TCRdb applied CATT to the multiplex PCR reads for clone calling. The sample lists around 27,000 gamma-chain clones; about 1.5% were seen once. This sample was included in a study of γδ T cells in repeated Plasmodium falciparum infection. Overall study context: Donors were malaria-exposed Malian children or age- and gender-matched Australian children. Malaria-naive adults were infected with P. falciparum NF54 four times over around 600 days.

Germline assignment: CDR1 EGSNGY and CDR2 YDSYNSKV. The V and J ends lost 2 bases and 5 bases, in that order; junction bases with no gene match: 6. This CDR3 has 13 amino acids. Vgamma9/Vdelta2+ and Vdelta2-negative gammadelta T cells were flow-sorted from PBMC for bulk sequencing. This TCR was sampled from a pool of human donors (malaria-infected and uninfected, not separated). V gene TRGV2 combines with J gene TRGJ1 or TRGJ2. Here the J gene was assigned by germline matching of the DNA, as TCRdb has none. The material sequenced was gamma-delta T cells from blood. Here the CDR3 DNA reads TGTGCCACCTGGGACGTCGATGATTATAAGAAACTCTTT. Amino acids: CATWDVDDYKKLF.